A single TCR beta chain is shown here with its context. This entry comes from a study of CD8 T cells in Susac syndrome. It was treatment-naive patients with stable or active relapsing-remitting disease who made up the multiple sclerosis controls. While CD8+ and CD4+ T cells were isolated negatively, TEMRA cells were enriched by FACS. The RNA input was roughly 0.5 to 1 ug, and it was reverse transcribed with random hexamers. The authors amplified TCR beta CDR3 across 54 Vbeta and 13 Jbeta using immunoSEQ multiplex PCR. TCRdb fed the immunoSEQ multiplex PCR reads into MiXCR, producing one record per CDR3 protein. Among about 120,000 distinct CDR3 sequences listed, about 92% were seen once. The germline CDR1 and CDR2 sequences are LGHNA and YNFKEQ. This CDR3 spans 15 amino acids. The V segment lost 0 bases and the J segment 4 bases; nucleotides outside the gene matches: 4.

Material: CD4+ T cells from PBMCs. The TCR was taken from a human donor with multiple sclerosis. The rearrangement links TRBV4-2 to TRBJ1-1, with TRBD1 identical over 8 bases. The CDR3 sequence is CASSQEGTGGTEAFF. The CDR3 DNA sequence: TGTGCCAGCAGCCAAGAGGGGACAGGTGGCACTGAAGCTTTCTTT.